What follows are 19 T cell receptor beta chains derived from one specimen sequenced in a study of Ad26.COV2.S vaccination and SARS-CoV-2 variants. Sample treatment: roughly 19 received Ad26.COV2.S at low or high dose, single or two shots; 5 received placebo; per-sample allocation not given. Collection of samples fell on day 63 after the first vaccine or placebo injection. Using immunoSEQ multiplex PCR, the repertoire was profiled, and TCRdb retains in-frame clones only, with some absent. Counted here are about 680,000 clones, around 89% occurring once; the ten biggest clones make up about 1.5%. This specimen was peripheral blood, taken in a trial of Ad26.COV2.S vaccine versus placebo. These TCRs come from a person aged 18-60 years who received the Ad26.COV2.S COVID-19 vaccine or a placebo.

This rearrangement joins TRBV5-1 to TRBJ1-1; D not certain. V lost 4 bases and J 1 base, leaving 14 bases between the germline ends. The CDR3 covers 15 residues. Germline V gene data show CDR1 as SGHRS and CDR2 as YFSETQ. The CDR3 nucleotides are TGCGCCAGCAGCCATCCGGGCCAACAGAACACTGAAGCTTTCTTT. It is translated as CASSHPGQQNTEAFF.

CDR3 in DNA: TGTGCCAGCAGCTTATTTGGATTAGCTGAAGAGACCCAGTACTTC. Its protein product is CASSLFGLAEETQYF. The chain has TRBV7-2 and TRBJ2-5; D unresolved. Germline-derived CDR1 and CDR2 are SGHTA and FQGNSA. The V gene lost 2 bases and the J gene lost 3 bases, with 13 bases spanning the gap. The CDR3 is made up of 15 amino acids.

The chain joins TRBV15 to TRBJ2-3; D might be TRBD1 (5 bases). CDR3 length equals 17 residues. Between the trimmed V and J ends, which lost 0 bases and 2 bases, there was a span of 15 bases. CDR1 LNHNV and CDR2 YYDKDF come from the germline V gene (reference sequence). The CDR3 here is CATSRDEQGSYTDTQYF. The CDR3 DNA reads TGTGCCACCAGCAGAGATGAGCAGGGTTCGTACACAGATACGCAGTATTTT. Full variable domain (missing parts from reference TRBV15 and TRBJ2-3): DAMVIQNPRYQVTQFGKPVTLSCSQTLNHNVMYWYQQKSSQAPKLLFHYYDKDFNNEADTPDNFQSRRPNTSFCFLDIRSPGLGDTAMYLCATSRDEQGSYTDTQYFGPGTRLTVL.

This clone has more than one count but fewer than ten. Within the sample, other DNA sequences also encode this same CDR3. The J gene is TRBJ1-5, the V gene TRBV30; D might be TRBD1 (5 bases). This CDR3 is built from 14 residues. CDR1 and CDR2 from the germline V gene are GTSNPN and SVGIG (reference sequence). Trimming removed 2 bases at V and 4 bases at J, with 12 bases between. CDR3 DNA: TGTGCCTGGAGTTCGGGGACCTCGAATCAGCCCCAGCATTTT. As protein: CAWSSGTSNQPQHF.

This clone appeared once. This rearrangement joins TRBV19 to TRBJ2-3, with 11 bases fitting TRBD2. This CDR3 is built from 16 residues. Trimming at V came to 5 bases and at J to 4 bases, leaving 8 bases not matched to a gene. CDR1 and CDR2 (germline): LNHDA, SQIVND (reference sequence). The CDR3 DNA reads as TGTGCCAGTAGTTCGCGACTAGCGGGGAGTCCAGATACGCAGTATTTT. Translated, it gives CASSSRLAGSPDTQYF.

The chain is built from TRBV27 and TRBJ1-1, with 9 nucleotides matching TRBD1. The CDR3 is made up of 14 amino acids. J gave up 2 bases and V 5 bases, and 3 bases lay outside the gene matches. Germline V gene sequence: CDR1 MNHEY, CDR2 SMNVEV (reference sequence). In DNA form, the CDR3 reads TGTGCCAGCAGTACAGGGGGCCCAAACACTGAAGCTTTCTTT. This sequence encodes CASSTGGPNTEAFF.

This rearrangement joins TRBV3-1 (or the pseudogene TRBV3-2) to TRBJ2-5, with a tentative D call TRBD2 (6 bases). V was shortened by 1 base and J by 2 bases, with 20 bases between the two germline ends. CDR1 is LGHDT and CDR2 is YNNKEL in the germline V gene (reference sequence). CDR3 size: 18 residues. The CDR3 bases are TGTGCCAGCAGCCAAGGGTGGGGCGGGACCCTCGGTCAAGAGACCCAGTACTTC. It specifies CASSQGWGGTLGQETQYF.

A single count supports this clone. The genes are TRBV27 and TRBJ2-7, with 14 bases that match TRBD2. V trimming: 5 bases; J trimming: 5 bases; junction bases outside the gene matches: 11. The germline V gene encodes CDR1 MNHEY and CDR2 SMNVEV (reference sequence). The CDR3 length is 17 residues. CDR3 bases: TGTGCCAGCAGTCCCCGGACTAGCGGGAGGTTTCCTAACGAGCAGTACTTC. This translates into CASSPRTSGRFPNEQYF.

In its sample, this clone was seen once. The rearrangement uses TRBV19 and TRBJ1-2; D perhaps matches TRBD1 (6 bases). Germline V gives CDR1 LNHDA, CDR2 SQIVND (reference sequence). Trimming removed 10 bases at V and 4 bases at J, with 16 bases between. The CDR3 runs to 13 residues. CDR3 in amino acids: CATQIQGSYGYTF. The DNA for the CDR3 is TGTGCCACTCAGATTCAGGGGAGCTATGGCTACACCTTC.

This clone was counted once. The chain recombines TRBV6-2 or TRBV6-3 with TRBJ1-3, with D hard to call. The CDR3 totals 15 residues. Germline lookup yields CDR1 MNHEY and CDR2 SVGEGT. V lost 5 bases, J lost 0 bases, and 11 bases lay in between. The CDR3 sequence is CASSRRESSGNTIYF. The CDR3 DNA reads as TGTGCCAGCAGTCGCCGGGAGAGCTCTGGAAACACCATATATTTT.

In DNA form, the CDR3 reads TGTGCCAGCAGCCAGCGACTCGGCAATGAGCAGTTCTTC. Encoded protein: CASSQRLGNEQFF. The chain combines TRBV3-1 (or the pseudogene TRBV3-2) with TRBJ2-1; D is ambiguous. This CDR3 is 13 amino acids long. V gave up 3 bases and J gave up 6 bases, with 9 bases separating them. Germline CDR1 reads LGHDT; CDR2 reads YNNKEL (reference sequence).

V gene TRBV21-1 combines with J gene TRBJ2-5; TRBD2, the D gene given by the table, was not confirmed from the DNA. TRBV21-1 is a pseudogene locus. The CDR3 length is 12 residues. This chain's CDR3 is CASSNEGETQYF. The CDR3 coding sequence is TGTGCCAGCAGCAATGAGGGAGAGACCCAGTACTTC.

The chain recombines TRBV3-1 (or the pseudogene TRBV3-2) with TRBJ2-1; D is undetermined. The length of the CDR3 is 11 residues. Between the trimmed V and J ends, which lost 1 base and 10 bases, there was a span of 5 bases. Germline CDR1 LGHDT, CDR2 YNNKEL (reference sequence). The CDR3 DNA is TGTGCCAGCAGCCAAGGCCAGGAGCAGTTCTTC. This sequence encodes CASSQGQEQFF.

The J gene is TRBJ1-2, the V gene TRBV18, with D possibly matching TRBD1 (5 bases). V was trimmed by 3 bases and J by 4 bases, leaving 12 bases between them. Germline V gene lookup returns CDR1 KGHSH and CDR2 LQKENI. This CDR3 has 14 residues. The CDR3 is CASSPARDFYGYTF. CDR3 sequence (DNA): TGTGCCAGCTCACCTGCCAGGGACTTCTATGGCTACACCTTC.

The chain combines TRBV11-2 with TRBJ2-7; D might be TRBD1 (5 bases). In germline, CDR1 is SGHAT, CDR2 FQNNGV. The V end lost 5 bases, the J end lost 0 bases, and 20 bases lay between the germline ends. The CDR3 extends over 17 amino acids. Here the CDR3 DNA reads TGTGCCAGCAGCCACATCCCAGGGCGATCCAGCTCCTACGAGCAGTACTTC. The encoded protein is CASSHIPGRSSSYEQYF.

The rearrangement uses TRBV5-1 and TRBJ1-1; 9 positions agree with TRBD1. V dropped 3 bases and J dropped 4; count of bases not matched to a gene: 1. Germline V gene lookup returns CDR1 SGHRS and CDR2 YFSETQ. The CDR3 consists of 13 residues. The CDR3 DNA is TGCGCCAGCAGCTGGACAGGGGCCACTGAAGCTTTCTTT. It is translated as CASSWTGATEAFF.

CDR3 residues: CASSITVEAFF. The CDR3 DNA follows: TGTGCCAGTAGTATAACCGTTGAAGCTTTCTTT. The V call is TRBV19, the J call TRBJ1-1; D remains unclear. Trimming stripped 2 bases from V and 7 bases from J, with 5 bases between. The CDR3 consists of 11 residues. CDR1 is LNHDA, CDR2 SQIVND, per germline (reference sequence).

About this clone: Other DNA sequences in this specimen translate into the identical CDR3. The chain is built from TRBV5-4 and TRBJ1-5; D possibly corresponds to TRBD1 (5 bases). The CDR3 is 13 amino acids. Germline CDR1 is SGHNT and CDR2 is YYREEE (reference sequence). V lost 0 bases and J lost 7, with 8 bases in between. The CDR3: CASSLERDQPQHF. The CDR3 DNA is TGTGCCAGCAGCTTGGAAAGGGACCAGCCCCAGCATTTT.

The chain's CDR3 is CASTAGQGGITEAFF. The CDR3 DNA reads as TGTGCCAGCACGGCGGGACAGGGGGGAATCACTGAAGCTTTCTTT. The gene calls are TRBV6-5 and TRBJ1-1; TRBD1 matches 11 bases. V shed 7 bases and J 4 bases; nucleotides not matched to a gene: 8. Germline CDR1 is MNHEY and CDR2 is SVGAGI. The CDR3 extends over 15 amino acids.